This TCR beta chain was sequenced during a study of T cells in Graves' hyperthyroidism and ophthalmopathy. The CDR3 regions of TCR beta were amplified from RNA transcripts. TCR CDR3 underwent first-round RT-PCR with the HTBI primer set. TCRdb called the multiplex PCR reads again in MiXCR, with one record for every CDR3 protein. This table has tens of thousands of distinct CDR3 sequences, around 52% appearing once. This clonotype was counted ten times or more. Germline V lookup: CDR1 SGHVS, CDR2 FNYEAQ. With 0 bases clipped from V and 6 bases from J, the junction kept 6 bases outside the gene matches. The CDR3 has 15 amino acids.

The chain carries TRBV7-6 and TRBJ2-3; TRBD1 matches at 7 bases. This receptor was obtained from a woman in her forties with Graves' ophthalmopathy. Sequencing was performed on blood. This chain's CDR3 is CASSLAGQAPDTQYF. The CDR3 coding sequence is TGTGCCAGCAGCTTAGCCGGACAGGCCCCGGATACGCAGTATTTT. Variable domain in full (rest from reference TRBV7-6 and TRBJ2-3): GAGVSQSPRYKVTKRGQDVALRCDPISGHVSLYWYRQALGQGPEFLTYFNYEAQQDKSGLPNDRFSAERPEGSISTLTIQRTEQRDSAMYRCASSLAGQAPDTQYFGPGTRLTVL.